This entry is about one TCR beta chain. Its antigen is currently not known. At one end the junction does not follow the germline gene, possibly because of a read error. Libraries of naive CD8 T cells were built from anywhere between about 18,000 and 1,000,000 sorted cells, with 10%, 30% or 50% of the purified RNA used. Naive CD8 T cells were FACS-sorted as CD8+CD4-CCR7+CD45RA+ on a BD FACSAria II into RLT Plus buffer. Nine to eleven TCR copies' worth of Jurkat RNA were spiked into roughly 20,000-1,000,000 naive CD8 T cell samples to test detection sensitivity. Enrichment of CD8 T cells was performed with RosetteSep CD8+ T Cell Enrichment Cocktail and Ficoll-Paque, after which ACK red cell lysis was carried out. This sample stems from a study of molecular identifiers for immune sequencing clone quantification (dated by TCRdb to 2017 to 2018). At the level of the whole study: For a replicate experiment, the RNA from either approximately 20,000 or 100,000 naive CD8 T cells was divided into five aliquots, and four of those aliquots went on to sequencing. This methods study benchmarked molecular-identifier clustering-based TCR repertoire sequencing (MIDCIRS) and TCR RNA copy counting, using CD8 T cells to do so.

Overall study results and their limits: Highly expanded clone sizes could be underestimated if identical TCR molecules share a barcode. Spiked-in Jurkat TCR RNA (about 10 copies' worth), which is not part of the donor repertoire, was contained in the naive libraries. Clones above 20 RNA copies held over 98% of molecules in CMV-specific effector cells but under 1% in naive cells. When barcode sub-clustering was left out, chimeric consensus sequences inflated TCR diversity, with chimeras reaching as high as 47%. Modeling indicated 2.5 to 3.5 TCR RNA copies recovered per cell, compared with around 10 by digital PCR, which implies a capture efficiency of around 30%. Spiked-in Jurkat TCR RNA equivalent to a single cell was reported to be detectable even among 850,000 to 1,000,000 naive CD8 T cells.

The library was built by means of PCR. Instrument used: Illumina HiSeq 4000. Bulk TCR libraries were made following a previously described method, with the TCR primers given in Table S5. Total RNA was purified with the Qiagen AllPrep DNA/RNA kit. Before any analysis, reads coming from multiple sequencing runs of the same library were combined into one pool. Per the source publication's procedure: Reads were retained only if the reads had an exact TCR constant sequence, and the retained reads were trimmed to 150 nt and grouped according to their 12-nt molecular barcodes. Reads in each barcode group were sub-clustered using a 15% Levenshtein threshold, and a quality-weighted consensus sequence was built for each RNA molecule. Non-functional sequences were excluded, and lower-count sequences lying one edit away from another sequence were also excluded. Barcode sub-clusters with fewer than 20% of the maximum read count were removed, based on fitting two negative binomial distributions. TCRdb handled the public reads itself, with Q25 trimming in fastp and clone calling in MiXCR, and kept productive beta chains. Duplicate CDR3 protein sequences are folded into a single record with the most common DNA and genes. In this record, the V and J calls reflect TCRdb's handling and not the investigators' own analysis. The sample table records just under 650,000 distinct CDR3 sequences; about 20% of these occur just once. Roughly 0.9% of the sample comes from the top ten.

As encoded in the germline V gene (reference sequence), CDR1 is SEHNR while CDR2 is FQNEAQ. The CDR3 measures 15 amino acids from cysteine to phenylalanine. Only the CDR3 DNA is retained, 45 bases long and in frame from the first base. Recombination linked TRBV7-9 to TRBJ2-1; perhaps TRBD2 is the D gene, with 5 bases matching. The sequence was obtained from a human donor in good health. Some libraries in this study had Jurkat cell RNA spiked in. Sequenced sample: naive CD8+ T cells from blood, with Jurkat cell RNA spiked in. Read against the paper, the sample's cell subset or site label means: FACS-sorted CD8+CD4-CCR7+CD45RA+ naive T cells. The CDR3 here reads CAGSLWVGDYNEQFF. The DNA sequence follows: TGTGCCGGCAGCTTATGGGTCGGGGACTACAATGAGCAGTTCTTC.